These 6 T cell receptor beta chains came from one sample sequenced in a study of technical replicates of blood from a few donors. TCRdb keeps only in-frame clones here, not all; method: immunoSEQ multiplex PCR. The sample gives around 85,000 clones, roughly 94% of which show up once; roughly 0.25% is in the top ten. Material: T cells isolated from PBMCs. Receptors were obtained from a human donor in good health.

The V call is TRBV27, the J call TRBJ1-3, with 9 bases identical to TRBD1. The V gene end was trimmed by 4 bases and the J gene end by 2 bases; junction bases not matched to a gene: 3. CDR3 length: 15 residues. Germline V gene sequence: CDR1 MNHEY, CDR2 SMNVEV (reference sequence). The CDR3 bases are TGTGCCAGCAGTTCGACAGGGGGGACTGGAAACACCATATATTTT. Encoded protein: CASSSTGGTGNTIYF.

This clone was seen just once. The chain uses TRBV29-1 and TRBJ2-2; 9 bases line up with TRBD2. The CDR3 has 14 residues. The V and J ends lost 3 bases and 7 bases, in that order; junction bases with no gene match: 6. Germline V gene sequence: CDR1 SQVTM, CDR2 ANQGSEA. The DNA of the CDR3 is TGCAGCGTTGATCTTAGCGGGAGTTTCGGGGAGCTGTTTTTT. Translation: CSVDLSGSFGELFF.

This rearrangement joins TRBV6-5 to TRBJ2-1; 10 bases are a match to TRBD2. This CDR3 region has 16 residues. CDR1 is MNHEY, CDR2 SVGAGI, per germline. Unmatched junction bases numbered 12, after V lost 3 bases and J lost 10 bases. The CDR3 DNA reads as TGTGCCAGCAGTTATTCCGGGCCTAGCGGGAGCGCGGAGCAGTTCTTC. It is translated as CASSYSGPSGSAEQFF.

This chain connects TRBV7-9 to TRBJ2-1; D gene ambiguous. Germline V gene lookup returns CDR1 SEHNR and CDR2 FQNEAQ (reference sequence). Between the trimmed V and J ends, which lost 5 bases and 0 bases, there was a span of 23 bases. The CDR3 sequence is 19 residues long. CDR3 DNA sequence: TGTGCCAGCAGCCAGAATCCGGCAGCTGACTTTTCCTCCTACAATGAGCAGTTCTTC. Amino acid sequence: CASSQNPAADFSSYNEQFF.

The chain links TRBV27 to TRBJ2-1; TRBD1 agrees at 9 bases. Germline CDR1 and CDR2: MNHEY and SMNVEV (reference sequence). The CDR3 is 14 amino acids. Germline trimming cut 3 bases from V and 6 bases from J; bases unmatched to any gene: 3. CDR3 in amino acids: CASSFGTGFNEQFF. Here the CDR3 DNA reads TGTGCCAGCAGTTTCGGGACAGGGTTCAATGAGCAGTTCTTC.

This chain joins TRBV2 and TRBJ2-7; 11 nucleotides line up with TRBD2. The trim removed 6 bases at V and 4 bases at J, leaving 5 bases unmatched. The CDR3 loop spans 14 amino acids. Germline CDR1 is SNHLY and CDR2 is FYNNEI. The CDR3 loop reads CASRKGLAVYEQYF. The CDR3 bases are TGTGCCAGCAGAAAGGGACTAGCGGTTTACGAGCAGTACTTC.